The 31 T cell receptor beta chains given below trace back to one sample, sequenced in a study of cytomegalovirus exposure and HLA in healthy donors (dated by TCRdb to 2015 to 2018). Receptor amplification or capture employed the immunoSEQ multiplex PCR assay. For the multiplex PCR, a mixture combining 60 forward primers for TCR Vbeta segments and 13 reverse primers for TCR Jbeta segments was used. TCRdb re-hosts the immuneACCESS table, in-frame sequences only. Its copies lack some clones; in the studies checked, an unresolved V gene accounts for under half of them, and the cause for the rest is not known. This sample has over 130,000 clones in its table, and about four fifths of those were observed once. The ten largest clones capture roughly 6.8% of the sample. Sequenced input: PBMCs. Source of these receptors: a man aged 45 to 65 in good health and CMV-seropositive.

The genes are TRBV7-9 and TRBJ2-1, with 9 bases identical to TRBD1. Looked up from germline, CDR1 is SEHNR and CDR2 is FQNEAQ (reference sequence). The CDR3 runs to 15 residues. V lost 1 base and J lost 4; bases outside the gene matches: 2. The chain's CDR3 is CASSLGQGVYNEQFF. CDR3 in DNA: TGTGCCAGCAGCTTAGGACAGGGGGTTTACAATGAGCAGTTCTTC.

Regarding this clone: An end of the junction differs from the germline gene, which may be a read error. The chain employs TRBV7-7 and TRBJ2-3, with D perhaps TRBD1 (6 bases). Germline assignment: CDR1 SSHAT and CDR2 FNYEAQ (reference sequence). The CDR3 consists of 15 residues. As DNA, the CDR3 is TGTGCTAGCAGCCCTACTGGACAGCCCACAGATACGCAGTATTTT. It specifies CASSPTGQPTDTQYF.

The chain uses TRBV9 and TRBJ2-2; D not resolved. The CDR3 is made up of 12 amino acids. V gave up 2 bases and J gave up 6 bases, with 5 bases separating them. Germline V lookup: CDR1 SGDLS, CDR2 YYNGEE. CDR3 DNA sequence: TGTGCCAGCAGCGTCTCGGCCGGGGAGCTGTTTTTT. Translating it yields CASSVSAGELFF.

The chain joins TRBV5-1 to TRBJ1-1, with D possibly TRBD1 on 6 matching bases. Trimming cost V 6 bases and J 4 bases, with 19 bases left between them. This CDR3 is 15 amino acids long. Germline assignment: CDR1 SGHRS and CDR2 YFSETQ. The CDR3 spells CASTESGDGRTEAFF. In DNA, the CDR3 is TGCGCCAGCACCGAATCAGGGGATGGTCGCACTGAAGCTTTCTTT. The full variable domain, rest sourced from reference TRBV5-1 and TRBJ1-1, is KAGVTQTPRYLIKTRGQQVTLSCSPISGHRSVSWYQQTPGQGLQFLFEYFSETQRNKGNFPGRFSGRQFSNSRSEMNVSTLELGDSALYLCASTESGDGRTEAFFGQGTRLTVV.

This clone has just one count. V gene TRBV14 combines with J gene TRBJ2-3, with a tentative D call TRBD2 (6 bases). CDR3 length: 13 amino acids. Germline loops: CDR1 SGHDN, CDR2 FVKESK. Trimming left V 2 bases short and J 7 bases short, with 10 bases between. The CDR3 sequence: CASSQKTSNTQYF. As DNA, the CDR3 is TGTGCCAGCAGCCAAAAGACTAGTAATACGCAGTATTTT.

The J gene is TRBJ1-1, the V gene TRBV11-3; 7 bases agree with TRBD1. The CDR3 covers 15 residues. Germline V gives CDR1 SGHNT, CDR2 YENEEA. With 1 base clipped from V and 1 base from J, the junction kept 3 bases outside the gene matches. Here the CDR3 reads CASSLGTGQNTEAFF. The CDR3 DNA is TGTGCCAGCAGCTTAGGGACAGGACAGAACACTGAAGCTTTCTTT.

The CDR3 is CASSPGTSAYEQFF. The CDR3 DNA is TGTGCCAGCTCCCCCGGGACTAGTGCCTATGAGCAGTTCTTC. The J gene is TRBJ2-1, the V gene TRBV18; the match to TRBD2 covers 8 bases. Trimming cost V 6 bases and J 8 bases; bases outside gene matches: 9. In germline, CDR1 is KGHSH, CDR2 LQKENI. This CDR3 is built from 14 residues.

About this clone itself: The same CDR3 is also encoded by other DNA sequences in this sample. The CDR3 reads CASSPPGEETQYF. CDR3 nucleotide sequence: TGTGCCAGCTCACCACCCGGGGAAGAGACCCAGTACTTC. V is TRBV18 and J is TRBJ2-5, with D possibly being TRBD2 (5 bases). Trimming shortened V by 0 bases and J by 3 bases, and 5 bases separated the two germline ends. There are 13 residues in the CDR3. The germline CDR1 and CDR2 sequences are KGHSH and LQKENI.

V is TRBV5-4 and J is TRBJ2-7; 10 positions agree with TRBD2. This CDR3 is built from 14 residues. The trim removed 4 bases at V and 7 bases at J, leaving 8 bases unmatched. Germline loops: CDR1 SGHNT, CDR2 YYREEE (reference sequence). CDR3 sequence (DNA): TGTGCCAGCAGCGCAACTAGCGGGATTGGTGAGCAGTACTTC. It encodes CASSATSGIGEQYF.

This clone appeared a few times. The chain uses TRBV30 and TRBJ2-7; TRBD1 agrees at 9 bases. V was pared by 5 bases and J by 2 bases, with 7 bases of the junction left unmatched. Looked up from germline, CDR1 is GTSNPN and CDR2 is SVGIG (reference sequence). The CDR3 totals 14 residues. The chain's CDR3 is CAWGLGQGAYEQYF. CDR3 DNA sequence: TGTGCCTGGGGATTGGGACAGGGTGCCTACGAGCAGTACTTC.

The rearrangement links TRBV4-1 to TRBJ1-4; D not resolved. Germline CDR1 reads MGHRA; CDR2 reads YSYEKL. The CDR3 is made up of 16 amino acids. V shed 0 bases and J shed 0 bases, with 8 bases lying between them. This CDR3 reads CASSQDLPATNEKLFF. The CDR3 DNA follows: TGCGCCAGCAGCCAAGATCTGCCGGCAACTAATGAAAAACTGTTTTTT.

The CDR3 bases are TGTGCCAGCAGCGCCAAACCCGGACAGGGGAATAATTCACCCCTCCACTTT. As protein: CASSAKPGQGNNSPLHF. The chain carries TRBV9 and TRBJ1-6, with 9 nucleotides matching TRBD1. There are 17 residues in the CDR3. In germline, CDR1 is SGDLS, CDR2 YYNGEE. V was pared by 3 bases and J by 5 bases, with 9 bases of the junction left unmatched.

This chain links TRBV5-1 with TRBJ1-2; D unresolved. CDR3 length: 15 amino acids. CDR1 and CDR2 from the germline V gene are SGHRS and YFSETQ. V was clipped by 0 bases and J by 2 bases, with 11 bases between them. CDR3 loop: CASSLEQGANYGYTF. The CDR3 DNA is TGCGCCAGCAGCTTGGAACAAGGAGCAAACTATGGCTACACCTTC.

The chain combines TRBV28 with TRBJ2-7; 8 nucleotides agree with TRBD1. This CDR3 spans 14 amino acids. V was clipped by 7 bases and J by 2 bases; unmatched bases: 7. Germline CDR1 MDHEN, CDR2 SYDVKM. In DNA, the CDR3 is TGTGCCAGCACCCCGGGACAGGCACCCTACGAGCAGTACTTC. It is translated as CASTPGQAPYEQYF.

V usage is TRBV11-2 and J usage is TRBJ1-1, with no clear D. The germline V gene encodes CDR1 SGHAT and CDR2 FQNNGV. The CDR3 length is 13 residues. Between the trimmed V and J ends, which lost 5 bases and 6 bases, there was a span of 13 bases. CDR3 nucleotides: TGTGCCAGCAGCCTCACCCTCGGGGCTGAAGCTTTCTTT. This codes for CASSLTLGAEAFF.

For the CDR3, the DNA is TGTGCCAGCAGCCCGGCTTCTCCGGGGGGGTCCTACAATGAGCAGTTCTTC. Translating gives CASSPASPGGSYNEQFF. V usage is TRBV13 and J usage is TRBJ2-1, with 8 bases identical to TRBD2. Unmatched junction bases numbered 10, after V lost 5 bases and J lost 1 base. Germline V gene data show CDR1 as PRHDT and CDR2 as FYEKMQ (reference sequence). The CDR3 contains 17 residues.

The table lists this clone with a count of one. The V gene is TRBV28, the J gene TRBJ2-7, with 7 bases identical to TRBD2. Trimming removed 4 bases from V and 2 bases from J; junction bases left unmatched: 5. Germline V lookup: CDR1 MDHEN, CDR2 SYDVKM. The CDR3 has 14 amino acids. CDR3 nucleotide sequence: TGTGCCAGCAGTTCTGCTAGCGGTACCTACGAGCAGTACTTC. It translates to CASSSASGTYEQYF.

This clone turned up a few times. The CDR3 DNA sequence: TGTGCCAGCAGCGCGGGACTAGCCGTTGACACCGGGGAGCTGTTTTTT. This gives the protein CASSAGLAVDTGELFF. The chain uses TRBV5-4 and TRBJ2-2; 9 positions agree with TRBD2. Trimming took 4 bases from V and 3 from J; bases not matched to a gene: 7. This CDR3 contains 16 residues. In germline, CDR1 is SGHNT, CDR2 YYREEE (reference sequence).

This clone occurred once. A junction end diverges from the germline sequence, so it may reflect a read error. The chain links TRBV7-9 to TRBJ2-7, with TRBD2 identical over 13 bases. This CDR3 is 16 amino acids long. The germline V gene encodes CDR1 SEHNR and CDR2 FQNEAQ (reference sequence). This chain's CDR3 is CSSSPTSGRVPYEQYF. In DNA form, the CDR3 reads TGTTCCAGCAGTCCTACTAGCGGGAGGGTCCCATACGAGCAGTACTTC.

This chain joins TRBV28 and TRBJ1-5; TRBD1 is a possible D gene (5 bases). The CDR3 spans 16 residues. V was pared by 5 bases and J by 3 bases, with 17 bases between. In germline, CDR1 is MDHEN, CDR2 SYDVKM. The CDR3 bases are TGTGCCAGCAGTCCTCCGGGGGTATTCTCCAATCAGCCCCAGCATTTT. Protein sequence: CASSPPGVFSNQPQHF. The full variable domain, rest sourced from reference TRBV28 and TRBJ1-5, is DVKVTQSSRYLVKRTGEKVFLECVQDMDHENMFWYRQDPGLGLRLIYFSYDVKMKEKGDIPEGYSVSREKKERFSLILESASTNQTSMYLCASSPPGVFSNQPQHFGDGTRLSIL.

The CDR3: CASSSTGGLSSYEQYF. The DNA for the CDR3 is TGTGCCAGCAGTTCCACAGGGGGCCTTAGCTCCTACGAGCAGTACTTC. The V call is TRBV6-5, the J call TRBJ2-7; 9 bases line up with TRBD1. Germline V gene data show CDR1 as MNHEY and CDR2 as SVGAGI. The CDR3 is 16 residues long. V lost 4 bases to trimming and J lost 0 bases; unmatched junction nucleotides: 7.

The chain links TRBV9 to TRBJ2-7, with 9 bases aligning to TRBD1. Germline assignment: CDR1 SGDLS and CDR2 YYNGEE. The CDR3 is made up of 14 amino acids. V trimming: 4 bases; J trimming: 4 bases; junction bases outside the gene matches: 6. The CDR3 bases are TGTGCCAGCAGCACCCGGGACAGGGCGTACGAGCAGTACTTC. Protein product: CASSTRDRAYEQYF.

The chain couples TRBV30 to TRBJ2-5; D not certain. Germline CDR1 is GTSNPN and CDR2 is SVGIG (reference sequence). The CDR3 covers 11 residues. Trimming left V 4 bases short and J 2 bases short, with 5 bases between. CDR3 DNA sequence: TGTGCCTGGAAAATACAAGAGACCCAGTACTTC. The encoded protein is CAWKIQETQYF.

This clone was detected only a few times. V gene TRBV2 combines with J gene TRBJ1-6; D ambiguous. CDR1 is SNHLY, CDR2 FYNNEI, per germline. Trimming cost V 3 bases and J 7 bases, with 16 bases left between them. The CDR3 extends over 16 amino acids. The CDR3 DNA follows: TGTGCCAGCAGTGATAATGAGGGCTTCGGGAATTCACCCCTCCACTTT. This translates into CASSDNEGFGNSPLHF.

There are a few counts of this clone. The CDR3 protein is CSATLREGTDTQYF. The CDR3 DNA reads TGCAGCGCCACCCTTCGGGAGGGAACAGATACGCAGTATTTT. The chain carries TRBV29-1 and TRBJ2-3, with 8 bases fitting TRBD2. Germline CDR1 and CDR2: SQVTM and ANQGSEA. The CDR3 spans 14 residues. V trimming: 7 bases; J trimming: 3 bases; junction bases outside the gene matches: 9.

The chain couples TRBV9 to TRBJ2-1; the match to TRBD2 covers 7 bases. CDR3 length: 15 amino acids. J was trimmed by 6 bases and V by 3 bases; bases with no gene match: 9. Germline CDR1 and CDR2: SGDLS and YYNGEE. CDR3 nucleotide sequence: TGTGCCAGCAGCGAGGGGTCGGGAGGAGCCAATGAGCAGTTCTTC. Translation: CASSEGSGGANEQFF. The whole variable domain, remainder taken from reference TRBV9 and TRBJ2-1, is DSGVTQTPKHLITATGQRVTLRCSPRSGDLSVYWYQQSLDQGLQFLIQYYNGEERAKGNILERFSAQQFPDLHSELNLSSLELGDSALYFCASSEGSGGANEQFFGPGTRLTVL.

The rearrangement links TRBV5-1 to TRBJ1-1; D perhaps matches TRBD1 (6 bases). Germline V CDR1 and CDR2: SGHRS, YFSETQ. The CDR3 is 14 residues long. V shed 0 bases and J shed 5 bases, with 11 bases lying between them. The CDR3 loop reads CASSLANRDTEAFF. The CDR3 DNA reads TGCGCCAGCAGCTTGGCGAACAGGGATACTGAAGCTTTCTTT.

In this sample, this clone turned up a few times. The chain uses TRBV5-1 and TRBJ2-3; D not certain. Germline V gene lookup returns CDR1 SGHRS and CDR2 YFSETQ. This CDR3 is built from 15 residues. V lost 3 bases, J lost 6 bases, and 17 bases lay in between. The CDR3: CASSSIDKSIDTQYF. The CDR3, as DNA: TGCGCCAGCAGCTCCATCGACAAGAGTATCGATACGCAGTATTTT.

The chain is built from TRBV11-2 and TRBJ2-5, with D unclear. The germline V gene encodes CDR1 SGHAT and CDR2 FQNNGV. This CDR3 has 12 residues. Trimming cost V 5 bases and J 7 bases, with 11 bases left between them. CDR3 DNA sequence: TGTGCCAGCAGCGAAGATGGCAGGACCCAGTACTTC. It codes for CASSEDGRTQYF.

V gene TRBV28 combines with J gene TRBJ2-7; D not resolved. CDR3 size: 15 residues. Deletions cut 8 bases from V and 2 bases from J, with 19 bases between. Germline CDR1 is MDHEN and CDR2 is SYDVKM. CDR3 region: CASPPRKVNTYEQYF. The CDR3 DNA reads TGTGCCAGCCCCCCCAGGAAGGTTAACACCTACGAGCAGTACTTC.

This clone was found a few times. The CDR3 sequence: CASSVGTAPSTDTQYF. The CDR3, as DNA: TGTGCCAGCAGCGTAGGCACAGCTCCTAGCACAGATACGCAGTATTTT. This rearrangement joins TRBV9 to TRBJ2-3; no clear D. V shed 0 bases and J shed 0 bases, with 11 bases lying between them. The CDR3 contains 16 residues. Germline-derived CDR1 and CDR2 are SGDLS and YYNGEE.